Each of the 27 T cell receptor beta chains below was sequenced from the same sample in a study of blood T cell repertoires in COVID-19. TCRdb's table, derived via immunoSEQ multiplex PCR, lists solely in-frame clones and lacks some. The table includes approximately 60,000 clones, under 85% detected once. The sample comprised peripheral blood. These receptors were obtained from a woman of 80 years or more with acute or convalescent COVID-19.

V gene TRBV27 combines with J gene TRBJ2-1; 9 bases line up with TRBD2. This CDR3 comprises 16 residues. Per the germline V gene, CDR1 is MNHEY and CDR2 is SMNVEV (reference sequence). V trimming: 5 bases; J trimming: 3 bases; junction bases outside the gene matches: 8. The CDR3 is CASSPPGLAVYNEQFF. The CDR3 nucleotides are TGTGCCAGCAGTCCTCCGGGACTAGCCGTCTACAATGAGCAGTTCTTC.

A note on this clone: This same CDR3 is encoded by further DNA sequences in the sample. V and J are TRBV30 and TRBJ2-7, with 7 bases fitting TRBD2. Germline trimming cut 3 bases from V and 4 bases from J; bases unmatched to any gene: 0. The CDR3 totals 11 residues. Germline lookup yields CDR1 GTSNPN and CDR2 SVGIG (reference sequence). The CDR3: CAWRREYEQYF. CDR3 in DNA: TGTGCCTGGAGGCGGGAGTACGAGCAGTACTTC. Full variable domain (remainder filled in from reference TRBV30 and TRBJ2-7): SQTIHQWPATLVQPVGSPLSLECTVEGTSNPNLYWYRQAAGRGLQLLFYSVGIGQISSEVPQNLSASRPQDRQFILSSKKLLLSDSGFYLCAWRREYEQYFGPGTRLTVT.

The chain carries TRBV5-1 and TRBJ2-7, with a tentative D call TRBD1 (5 bases). Germline CDR1 SGHRS, CDR2 YFSETQ. This CDR3 comprises 14 residues. Trimming took 5 bases from V and 3 from J, leaving 15 bases between them. CDR3 in DNA: TGCGCCAGCAGGGTTCGGGCAGGGCTCTACGAGCAGTACTTC. It yields the protein CASRVRAGLYEQYF.

The chain combines TRBV6-5 with TRBJ2-2; 9 bases match TRBD1. CDR1 is MNHEY, CDR2 SVGAGI, per germline. This CDR3 spans 15 amino acids. V trimming: 6 bases; J trimming: 5 bases; junction bases outside the gene matches: 7. The CDR3, as DNA: TGTGCCAGCAGGGATCACAGGGGGCCTACCGGGGAGCTGTTTTTT. This codes for CASRDHRGPTGELFF.

The rearrangement uses TRBV6-1 and TRBJ2-1, with TRBD1 matching 7 bases. Germline trimming cut 4 bases from V and 0 bases from J; bases unmatched to any gene: 3. The germline V gene has CDR1 MNHNS and CDR2 SASEGT. The CDR3 extends over 15 amino acids. CDR3 region: CASSGQGNSYNEQFF. The CDR3, as DNA: TGTGCCAGCAGTGGACAGGGAAACTCCTACAATGAGCAGTTCTTC.

This clone turned up a few times. The V call is TRBV27, the J call TRBJ1-5, with D possibly matching TRBD1 (6 bases). Germline CDR1 MNHEY, CDR2 SMNVEV (reference sequence). V was trimmed by 3 bases and J by 3 bases, leaving 9 bases between them. The CDR3 spans 14 residues. CDR3 nucleotide sequence: TGTGCCAGCAGTTTCCAGGGGCTCAATCAGCCCCAGCATTTT. This gives the protein CASSFQGLNQPQHF.

By proportion, this clone is medium-sized. The rearrangement joins TRBV24-1 to TRBJ2-1, with 8 bases matching TRBD1. The CDR3 is 16 amino acids. Germline trimming cut 1 base from V and 9 bases from J; bases unmatched to any gene: 10. Germline assignment: CDR1 KGHDR and CDR2 SFDVKD. The CDR3 DNA reads as TGTGCCACCAGTGATTTCGAGGACAGGGTTGGGGGTGAGCAGTTCTTC. Translated: CATSDFEDRVGGEQFF.

V usage is TRBV7-8 and J usage is TRBJ1-6; D is undetermined. The CDR3 consists of 12 residues. The germline CDR1 and CDR2 sequences are SGHVS and FQNEAQ. V shed 1 base and J shed 10 bases, with 5 bases lying between them. The CDR3 DNA reads TGTGCCAGCAGCTTAGTTGTATCACCCCTCCACTTT. Residues: CASSLVVSPLHF. Full variable domain (remainder filled in from reference TRBV7-8 and TRBJ1-6): GAGVSQSPRYKVAKRGQDVALRCDPISGHVSLFWYQQALGQGPEFLTYFQNEAQLDKSGLPSDRFFAERPEGSVSTLKIQRTQQEDSAVYLCASSLVVSPLHFGNGTRLTVT.

The chain employs TRBV4-3 and TRBJ2-2; unclear D gene. Germline CDR1 and CDR2: LGHNA and YSLEER. Trimming left V 0 bases short and J 0 bases short, with 11 bases between. The CDR3 totals 17 residues. CDR3 nucleotide sequence: TGCGCCAGCAGCCAAGATTCCGGAGCCGCGAACACCGGGGAGCTGTTTTTT. It yields the protein CASSQDSGAANTGELFF.

This chain connects TRBV7-8 to TRBJ2-3, with 12 bases matching TRBD2. The V segment lost 5 bases and the J segment 8 bases; nucleotides outside the gene matches: 5. Germline lookup yields CDR1 SGHVS and CDR2 FQNEAQ. CDR3 length: 14 residues. The CDR3 sequence is CASSRLAGEGTQYF. DNA of the CDR3: TGTGCCAGCAGCAGACTAGCGGGGGAGGGTACGCAGTATTTT.

This chain connects TRBV30 to TRBJ2-5; 9 bases are shared with TRBD2. The CDR3 contains 14 residues. With 0 bases clipped from V and 3 bases from J, the junction kept 2 bases outside the gene matches. CDR1 and CDR2 from the germline V gene are GTSNPN and SVGIG (reference sequence). The CDR3 nucleotides read TGTGCCTGGAGTGTATTAGCGGGGGAAGAGACCCAGTACTTC. This translates into CAWSVLAGEETQYF. Full variable domain (remainder filled in from reference TRBV30 and TRBJ2-5): SQTIHQWPATLVQPVGSPLSLECTVEGTSNPNLYWYRQAAGRGLQLLFYSVGIGQISSEVPQNLSASRPQDRQFILSSKKLLLSDSGFYLCAWSVLAGEETQYFGPGTRLLVL.

On this clone itself: Germline and junction disagree at one end, which may indicate a read error. This chain uses TRBV5-1 with TRBJ1-6; D remains ambiguous. The V gene's germline CDR1 is SGHRS and CDR2 YFSETQ. This CDR3 is 15 amino acids long. The CDR3 here is CASSRQASEFSALHF. The CDR3, as DNA: TGCGCCAGCAGCAGGCAGGCCTCGGAATTTTCAGCCCTCCACTTT.

This clone was detected only once. This chain uses TRBV3-1 (or the pseudogene TRBV3-2) with TRBJ2-1, with TRBD2 matching 7 bases. Germline CDR1 and CDR2: LGHDT and YNNKEL (reference sequence). The CDR3 contains 13 residues. The junction had 5 bases not matched to a gene; V was cut back by 3 bases and J by 9 bases. The DNA for the CDR3 is TGTGCCAGCAGCCATAGGGCGGGAGCTGAGCAGTTCTTC. Amino acid sequence: CASSHRAGAEQFF.

The chain joins TRBV18 to TRBJ2-7, with D maybe TRBD2 (7 bases). There are 14 residues in the CDR3. Trimming took off 3 bases at V and 2 bases at J, with 11 bases between the two ends. Germline V gene lookup returns CDR1 KGHSH and CDR2 LQKENI. In nucleotides, the CDR3 is TGTGCCAGCTCACCCGGGGGGCTACCCTACGAGCAGTACTTC. It specifies CASSPGGLPYEQYF.

This chain connects TRBV9 to TRBJ2-4; 11 nucleotides align to TRBD2. V lost 2 bases, J lost 6 bases, and 4 bases stayed unmatched. CDR3 length equals 15 residues. The germline V gene has CDR1 SGDLS and CDR2 YYNGEE. The CDR3, as DNA: TGTGCCAGCAGCGTTAGCGGGGGGGCTGGAAACATTCAGTACTTC. It specifies CASSVSGGAGNIQYF.

This clone was seen only once. This rearrangement joins TRBV20-1 to TRBJ2-5; 9 bases are a match to TRBD2. The CDR3 contains 14 residues. Germline trimming cut 3 bases from V and 1 base from J; bases unmatched to any gene: 3. Per the germline V gene, CDR1 is DFQATT and CDR2 is SNEGSKA (reference sequence). The CDR3 region has the DNA TGCAGTGCTAGTAGCGGGGGTGGCCAAGAGACCCAGTACTTC. This codes for CSASSGGGQETQYF.

This chain connects TRBV7-3 to TRBJ1-2, with 10 bases aligning to TRBD1. This CDR3 contains 17 residues. Germline V gene sequence: CDR1 SGHTA, CDR2 FQGTGA. V was clipped by 5 bases and J by 7 bases; unmatched bases: 16. The CDR3 nucleotides read TGTGCCAGCAGCCTGAACCGGGACAGGGGAATCCTTGGTGGCTACACCTTC. It codes for CASSLNRDRGILGGYTF.

The genes are TRBV16 and TRBJ1-2; perhaps TRBD1 as D (5 bases). The germline gives CDR1 KGHSY, CDR2 FQNENV. There are 14 residues in the CDR3. V shed 6 bases and J shed 6 bases, with 17 bases lying between them. The CDR3 bases are TGTGCCAGCAGGCCTGCAATTAGGGGCAATGGCTACACCTTC. This sequence encodes CASRPAIRGNGYTF.

This chain connects TRBV5-8 to TRBJ2-2, with 7 bases matching TRBD2. V shed 0 bases, J shed 2 bases, and the junction held 4 bases outside the gene matches. Germline CDR1 and CDR2: SGHTS and YDEGEE. The CDR3 loop spans 16 amino acids. CDR3 DNA sequence: TGTGCCAGCAGCTTGGGTGCGGGGGTTAACACCGGGGAGCTGTTTTTT. This gives the protein CASSLGAGVNTGELFF.

The chain uses TRBV6-1 and TRBJ2-3, with 8 bases fitting TRBD2. J lost 5 bases, V lost 4 bases, and 14 bases had no gene match. In germline, CDR1 is MNHNS, CDR2 SASEGT. The CDR3 has 17 amino acids. The CDR3 DNA sequence: TGTGCCAGCAGTGCCCATAAGGCTAGCGGGTTCTTAGATACGCAGTATTTT. Protein: CASSAHKASGFLDTQYF.

The chain recombines TRBV5-1 with TRBJ2-1, with a weak D call TRBD2 (6 bases). The CDR3 is made up of 12 amino acids. V lost 0 bases and J lost 10, with 8 bases in between. Germline V gene lookup returns CDR1 SGHRS and CDR2 YFSETQ. CDR3 coding DNA: TGCGCCAGCAGCTTGGATAGCGGCGAGCAGTTCTTC. Protein: CASSLDSGEQFF.

In DNA, the CDR3 is TGTGCCAGCAGCGTAGATGGCAGGGGTAATTCACCCCTCCACTTT. This sequence encodes CASSVDGRGNSPLHF. The rearrangement links TRBV9 to TRBJ1-6, with D maybe TRBD1 (6 bases). Germline CDR1 and CDR2: SGDLS and YYNGEE. This CDR3 spans 15 amino acids. Trimming stripped 0 bases from V and 6 bases from J, with 10 bases between.

This clone was recorded once. The chain employs TRBV5-1 and TRBJ2-5, with 7 bases lining up with TRBD1. V was clipped by 4 bases and J by 2 bases; unmatched bases: 2. CDR1 SGHRS and CDR2 YFSETQ come from the germline V gene. The CDR3 is made up of 13 amino acids. CDR3 in amino acids: CASSRGRQETQYF. DNA for the CDR3: TGCGCCAGCAGCAGGGGGCGTCAAGAGACCCAGTACTTC.

The gene calls are TRBV3-1 (or the pseudogene TRBV3-2) and TRBJ2-7, with 11 bases matching TRBD2. CDR1 LGHDT and CDR2 YNNKEL come from the germline V gene (reference sequence). The CDR3 has 18 amino acids. V was clipped by 4 bases and J by 1 base; unmatched bases: 12. Written as DNA, the CDR3 is TGTGCCAGCAGCCGAATACCCCAGACTAGCGGGGCGTCCTACGAGCAGTACTTC. Its translation: CASSRIPQTSGASYEQYF.

This clone occurred a few times. The chain carries TRBV28 and TRBJ1-2; tentatively, D is TRBD1 (5 bases). CDR1 is MDHEN and CDR2 is SYDVKM in the germline V gene. This CDR3 is 11 amino acids long. The DNA of the CDR3 is TGTGGGGCCAGGGCTAACTATGGCTACACCTTC. Its translation: CGARANYGYTF.

V gene TRBV29-1 combines with J gene TRBJ1-2, with 7 positions matching TRBD1. V lost 0 bases to trimming and J lost 4 bases; unmatched junction nucleotides: 8. This CDR3 region has 15 residues. CDR1 is SQVTM, CDR2 ANQGSEA, per germline. The CDR3 DNA reads TGCAGCGTTGAAGAGGGGAAAGGGGGCCTCTATGGCTACACCTTC. Translated, it gives CSVEEGKGGLYGYTF.

J is TRBJ2-1 and V is TRBV7-3, with D perhaps matching TRBD2 (6 bases). Germline values: CDR1 SGHTA, CDR2 FQGTGA. This CDR3 region has 15 residues. V was cut by 1 base and J by 0 bases, with 7 bases left in between. CDR3 sequence: CASSLIGGSYNEQFF. CDR3 nucleotides: TGTGCCAGCAGCTTAATCGGGGGCTCCTACAATGAGCAGTTCTTC. The whole variable domain, remainder taken from reference TRBV7-3 and TRBJ2-1, is GAGVSQTPSNKVTEKGKYVELRCDPISGHTALYWYRQSLGQGPEFLIYFQGTGAADDSGLPNDRFFAVRPEGSVSTLKIQRTERGDSAVYLCASSLIGGSYNEQFFGPGTRLTVL.